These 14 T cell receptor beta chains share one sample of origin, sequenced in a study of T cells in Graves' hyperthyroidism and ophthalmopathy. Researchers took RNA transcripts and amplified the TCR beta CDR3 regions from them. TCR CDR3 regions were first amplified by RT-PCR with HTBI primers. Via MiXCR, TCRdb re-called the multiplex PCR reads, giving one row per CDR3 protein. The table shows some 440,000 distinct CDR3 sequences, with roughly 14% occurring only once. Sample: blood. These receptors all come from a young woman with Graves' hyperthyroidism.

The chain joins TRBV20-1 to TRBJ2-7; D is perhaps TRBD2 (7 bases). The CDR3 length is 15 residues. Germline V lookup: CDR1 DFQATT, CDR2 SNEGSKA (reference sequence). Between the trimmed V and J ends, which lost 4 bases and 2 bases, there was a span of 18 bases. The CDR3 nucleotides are TGCAGTGCTATACGACTAGGGGGGGAGACCTACGAGCAGTACTTC. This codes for CSAIRLGGETYEQYF.

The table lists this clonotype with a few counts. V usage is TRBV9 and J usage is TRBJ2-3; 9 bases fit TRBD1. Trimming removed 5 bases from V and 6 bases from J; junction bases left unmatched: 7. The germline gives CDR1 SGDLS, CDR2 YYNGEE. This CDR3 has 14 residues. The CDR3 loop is CASRPGQGDDTQYF. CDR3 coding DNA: TGTGCCAGCAGGCCGGGACAGGGAGATGATACGCAGTATTTT.

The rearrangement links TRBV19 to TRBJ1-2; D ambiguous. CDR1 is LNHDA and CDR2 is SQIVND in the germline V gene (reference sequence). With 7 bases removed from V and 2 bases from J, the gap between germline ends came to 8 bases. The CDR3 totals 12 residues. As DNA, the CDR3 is TGTGCCAGTATGGCAGGCAACTATGGCTACACCTTC. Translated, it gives CASMAGNYGYTF.

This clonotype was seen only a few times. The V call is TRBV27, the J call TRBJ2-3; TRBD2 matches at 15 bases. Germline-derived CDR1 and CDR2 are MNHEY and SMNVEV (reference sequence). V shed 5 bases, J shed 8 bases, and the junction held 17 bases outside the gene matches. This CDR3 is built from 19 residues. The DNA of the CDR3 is TGTGCCAGCAGTCCACGGGGACATCCGGGACTAGCGGGGGGAAGTACGCAGTATTTT. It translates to CASSPRGHPGLAGGSTQYF.

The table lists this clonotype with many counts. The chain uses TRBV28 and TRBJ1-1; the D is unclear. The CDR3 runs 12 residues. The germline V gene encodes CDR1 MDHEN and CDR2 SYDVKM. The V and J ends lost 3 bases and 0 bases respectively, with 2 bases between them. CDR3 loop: CASSFVNTEAFF. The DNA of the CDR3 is TGTGCCAGCAGTTTCGTGAACACTGAAGCTTTCTTT.

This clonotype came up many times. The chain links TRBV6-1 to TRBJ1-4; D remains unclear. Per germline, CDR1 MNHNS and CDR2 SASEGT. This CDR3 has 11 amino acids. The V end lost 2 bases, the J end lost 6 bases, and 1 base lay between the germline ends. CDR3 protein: CASSEYEKLFF. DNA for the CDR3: TGTGCCAGCAGTGAATATGAAAAACTGTTTTTT.

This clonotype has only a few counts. The DNA of the CDR3 is TGTGCCAGCAGCCATTCACTAGAGTACGAGCAGTACTTC. Its protein product is CASSHSLEYEQYF. The genes are TRBV3-1 and TRBJ2-7; the D gene is possibly TRBD2 (5 bases). The CDR3 runs to 13 residues. Germline lookup yields CDR1 LGHDT and CDR2 YNNKEL (reference sequence). Deletions cut 3 bases from V and 4 bases from J, with 10 bases between.

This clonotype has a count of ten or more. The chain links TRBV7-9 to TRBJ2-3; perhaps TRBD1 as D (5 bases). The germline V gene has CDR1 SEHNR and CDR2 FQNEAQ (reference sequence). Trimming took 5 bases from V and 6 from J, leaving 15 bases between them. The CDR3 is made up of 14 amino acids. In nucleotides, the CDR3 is TGTGCCAGCAGCCCCTACTCAGGGCCCGATACGCAGTATTTT. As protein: CASSPYSGPDTQYF. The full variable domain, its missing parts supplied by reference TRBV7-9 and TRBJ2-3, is DTGVSQNPRHKITKRGQNVTFRCDPISEHNRLYWYRQTLGQGPEFLTYFQNEAQLEKSRLLSDRFSAERPKGSFSTLEIQRTEQGDSAMYLCASSPYSGPDTQYFGPGTRLTVL.

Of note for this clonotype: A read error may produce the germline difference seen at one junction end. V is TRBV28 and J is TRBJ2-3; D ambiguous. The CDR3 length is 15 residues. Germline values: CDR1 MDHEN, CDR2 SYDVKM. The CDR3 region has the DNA TGTGCCAGCAGTTTGAAAGTGGGAAGGGCAGATGCGCAGTATTTT. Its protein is CASSLKVGRADAQYF.

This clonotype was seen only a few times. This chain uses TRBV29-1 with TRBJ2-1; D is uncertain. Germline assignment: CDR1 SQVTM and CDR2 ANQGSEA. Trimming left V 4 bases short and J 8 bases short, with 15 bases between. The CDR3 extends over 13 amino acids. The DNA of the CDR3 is TGCAGCGTTGGGTTAGTAGGCCGCGATGAGCAGTTCTTC. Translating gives CSVGLVGRDEQFF.

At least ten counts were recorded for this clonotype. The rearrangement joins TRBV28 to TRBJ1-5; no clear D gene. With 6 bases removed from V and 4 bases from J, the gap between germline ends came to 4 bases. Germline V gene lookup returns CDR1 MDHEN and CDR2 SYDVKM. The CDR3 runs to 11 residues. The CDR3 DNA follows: TGTGCCAGCAGGGGTAATCAGCCCCAGCATTTT. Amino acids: CASRGNQPQHF.

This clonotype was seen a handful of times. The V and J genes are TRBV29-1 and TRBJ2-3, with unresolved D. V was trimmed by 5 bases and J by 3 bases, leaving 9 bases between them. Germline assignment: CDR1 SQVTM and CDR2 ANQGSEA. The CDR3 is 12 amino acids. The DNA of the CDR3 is TGCAGCGTTAGCGAGTTTACAGATACGCAGTATTTT. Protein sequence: CSVSEFTDTQYF.

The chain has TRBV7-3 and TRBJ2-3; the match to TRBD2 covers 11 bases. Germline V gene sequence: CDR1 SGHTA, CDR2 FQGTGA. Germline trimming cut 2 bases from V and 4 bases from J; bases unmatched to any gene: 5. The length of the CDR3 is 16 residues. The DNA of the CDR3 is TGTGCCAGCAGCTTATTACTAGCGGGGGACGCAGATACGCAGTATTTT. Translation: CASSLLLAGDADTQYF.

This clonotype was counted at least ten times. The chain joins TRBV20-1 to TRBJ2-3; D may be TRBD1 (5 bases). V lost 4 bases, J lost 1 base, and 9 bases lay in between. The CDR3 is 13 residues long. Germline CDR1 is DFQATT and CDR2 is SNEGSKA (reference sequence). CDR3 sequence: CSAIGVGTDTQYF. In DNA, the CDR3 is TGCAGTGCTATAGGGGTCGGCACAGATACGCAGTATTTT.